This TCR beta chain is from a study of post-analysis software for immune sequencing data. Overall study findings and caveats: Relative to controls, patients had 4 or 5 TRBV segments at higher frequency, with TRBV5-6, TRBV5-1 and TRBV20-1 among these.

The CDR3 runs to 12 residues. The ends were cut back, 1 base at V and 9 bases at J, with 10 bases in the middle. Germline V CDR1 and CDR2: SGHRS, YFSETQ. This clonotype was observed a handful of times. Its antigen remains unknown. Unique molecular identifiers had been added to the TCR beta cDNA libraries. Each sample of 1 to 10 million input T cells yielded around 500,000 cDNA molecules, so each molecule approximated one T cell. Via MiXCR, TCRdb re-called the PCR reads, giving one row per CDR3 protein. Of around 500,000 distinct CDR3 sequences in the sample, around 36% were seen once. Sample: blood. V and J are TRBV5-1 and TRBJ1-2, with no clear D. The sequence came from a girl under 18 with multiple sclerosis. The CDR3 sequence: CASSLKRASYTF. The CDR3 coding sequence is TGCGCCAGCAGCTTGAAGAGGGCAAGCTACACCTTC.